Listed below are T cell receptor beta chains from one sample, sequenced in a study of response to subunit inactivated influenza vaccine. TCRdb reprocessed the RT-PCR reads with MiXCR, giving one entry per CDR3 protein. Among 450,000 to 550,000 distinct CDR3 sequences listed, about 25% were seen once. This material consisted of CD4+ T cells sorted from PBMCs, taken around 5 days after vaccination. Receptors originate from a man aged 50-60 years who received an inactivated influenza vaccine. Both conserved end residues are trimmed from each CDR3. The order of the fields is V gene, J gene, CDR3 length, CDR3 protein.

TRBV6-1,TRBJ2-1,12,ASTRGGNYNEQF
TRBV5-1,TRBJ2-7,12,ASSLQGNLYEQY
TRBV7-9,TRBJ2-7,11,ASTAPGSYEQY
TRBV7-6,TRBJ2-3,13,ASSLPGASTDTQY
TRBV7-9,TRBJ1-3,13,ASSPYRGLGNTIY
TRBV28,TRBJ2-7,12,ASKGGGPLYEQY
TRBV6-1,TRBJ1-4,13,ASSGLRDRYEKLF
TRBV7-8,TRBJ2-1,11,ASSSSVSNEQF
TRBV27,TRBJ1-5,14,ASSLSVTGSHQPQH
TRBV3-1,TRBJ1-1,12,ASSQAPQNTEAF
TRBV25-1,TRBJ2-3,13,ASTRSGASTDTQY
TRBV20-1,TRBJ2-3,13,SALPGGLGTDTQY
TRBV10-3,TRBJ2-7,12,AISEPGRTLEQY
TRBV5-6,TRBJ1-1,10,ASSFGEYEAF
TRBV2,TRBJ2-7,11,ASSALVRAEQY
TRBV5-6,TRBJ2-5,14,ASSFLFSEGRETQY
TRBV10-3,TRBJ1-1,12,ATISGTGNTEAF
TRBV20-1,TRBJ2-7,11,SASGVRTGEQY
TRBV29-1,TRBJ1-5,10,SVAGVGQPQH
TRBV5-1,TRBJ2-6,15,ASSLAGSLSGANVLT
TRBV4-2,TRBJ2-1,17,ASSQDFIEGLSSYNEQF
TRBV12-3/TRBV12-4,TRBJ2-7,12,ASSSLEGYREQY
TRBV6-1,TRBJ1-4,12,ASSSQGLREKLF
TRBV5-1,TRBJ1-2,11,ASSLGSGYGYT
TRBV20-1,TRBJ1-3,11,SALSRDPNTIY
TRBV7-9,TRBJ2-3,13,ASSSRQGATDTQY
TRBV5-1,TRBJ2-3,12,ASSGGPSTDTQY
TRBV28,TRBJ2-7,9,ASRRTYEQY
TRBV7-9,TRBJ1-2,13,ASSLVAESLYGYT
TRBV7-2,TRBJ2-3,11,ASSWALQYTQY
TRBV12-3/TRBV12-4,TRBJ2-3,9,ASSKLDTQY
TRBV20-1,TRBJ2-5,15,SAMGLAGGWGQETQY
TRBV7-9,TRBJ2-3,13,ASSLGRTRTDTQY
TRBV20-1,TRBJ2-7,11,SANRGFGREQY
TRBV5-1,TRBJ2-3,13,ASSSLTAPADTQY
TRBV29-1,TRBJ2-3,12,SVAVAGVQDTQY
TRBV20-1,TRBJ2-7,12,SATRQGSSYEQY
TRBV12-3/TRBV12-4,TRBJ2-7,13,ASSPRQGARYEQY
TRBV6-1,TRBJ2-1,13,ASGHPSPGFREQF
TRBV7-9,TRBJ1-2,11,ASIDLANLGYT
TRBV5-6,TRBJ2-1,14,ASSRSFGGKDNEQF
TRBV12-3/TRBV12-4,TRBJ2-2,10,ATRWGTGELF
TRBV12-3/TRBV12-4,TRBJ2-1,14,ASSLPRGGAYNEQF
TRBV20-1,TRBJ1-1,12,SAQQGQGVGEAF